Presented here are 12 T cell receptor beta chains from one specimen sequenced in a study of T cell changes during pregnancy in multiple sclerosis. The data were produced by immunoSEQ multiplex PCR, yet TCRdb's version contains in-frame clones alone and is incomplete. The data show tens of thousands of clones, around 90% seen once. Here the sequenced sample was peripheral blood, taken in the first trimester of pregnancy. Every receptor here comes from a female donor with multiple sclerosis, enrolled in a pregnancy study.

The gene calls are TRBV7-9 and TRBJ1-2; D uncertain. The germline V and J ends were trimmed by 3 bases and 6 bases, with 14 bases remaining between them. Per germline, CDR1 SEHNR and CDR2 FQNEAQ (reference sequence). This CDR3 is 14 amino acids long. The CDR3: CASSFSWANDGYTF. DNA for the CDR3: TGTGCCAGCAGCTTTTCTTGGGCAAATGATGGCTACACCTTC.

V is TRBV27 and J is TRBJ2-7, with TRBD1 identical over 8 bases. CDR1 MNHEY and CDR2 SMNVEV come from the germline V gene (reference sequence). V dropped 5 bases and J dropped 4; count of bases not matched to a gene: 7. This CDR3 region has 14 residues. This CDR3 reads CASSAQGAPYEQYF. The CDR3 DNA reads as TGTGCCAGCAGTGCCCAGGGGGCGCCGTACGAGCAGTACTTC.

V gene TRBV19 combines with J gene TRBJ2-7, with 7 bases identical to TRBD2. Germline CDR1 reads LNHDA; CDR2 reads SQIVND (reference sequence). This CDR3 has 14 amino acids. The V gene end was trimmed by 7 bases and the J gene end by 2 bases; junction bases not matched to a gene: 8. CDR3 sequence reads: CASKSGTNTYEQYF. The CDR3 region has the DNA TGTGCCAGTAAGTCCGGGACTAACACCTACGAGCAGTACTTC. The whole variable domain, filled in from reference TRBV19 and TRBJ2-7, reads DGGITQSPKYLFRKEGQNVTLSCEQNLNHDAMYWYRQDPGQGLRLIYYSQIVNDFQKGDIAEGYSVSREKKESFPLTVTSAQKNPTAFYLCASKSGTNTYEQYFGPGTRLTVT.

The chain has TRBV5-1 and TRBJ1-1, with 7 bases lining up with TRBD1. Trimming took 4 bases from V and 1 from J; bases not matched to a gene: 4. The length of the CDR3 is 14 residues. The germline V gene encodes CDR1 SGHRS and CDR2 YFSETQ. CDR3 amino acids: CASSPRTGNTEAFF. In DNA, the CDR3 is TGCGCCAGCAGCCCGAGGACAGGGAACACTGAAGCTTTCTTT.

By proportion, this clone is medium-sized (0.01 to 0.1%). The chain joins TRBV7-4 to TRBJ2-5; unclear D gene. The germline gives CDR1 SGHVT, CDR2 SQSDAQ. V shed 7 bases and J shed 0 bases, with 15 bases lying between them. The CDR3 is 15 residues long. The CDR3: CASTLGRRYQETQYF. DNA for the CDR3: TGTGCCAGCACCCTAGGTCGTAGGTACCAAGAGACCCAGTACTTC.

The chain has TRBV15 and TRBJ1-3; no clear D. CDR3 length: 20 residues. Trimming shortened V by 0 bases and J by 0 bases, and 21 bases separated the two germline ends. Germline lookup yields CDR1 LNHNV and CDR2 YYDKDF (reference sequence). DNA of the CDR3: TGTGCCACCAGCAGAGATCGGTTCTTCCACCGCTGGAGCTCTGGAAACACCATATATTTT. Its translation is CATSRDRFFHRWSSGNTIYF.

This clone was found a few times. The chain employs TRBV12-5 and TRBJ2-2, with TRBD1 as a possible D gene (6 bases). The germline V gene encodes CDR1 LGHNT and CDR2 FRNRAP. The length of the CDR3 is 14 residues. V lost 5 bases, J lost 4 bases, and 11 bases lay in between. The CDR3 sequence: CASGRPRGTGELFF. CDR3 nucleotide sequence: TGTGCTAGTGGTCGGCCCAGGGGCACCGGGGAGCTGTTTTTT. The full variable domain, with the rest looked up from reference TRBV12-5 and TRBJ2-2, is DARVTQTPRHKVTEMGQEVTMRCQPILGHNTVFWYRQTMMQGLELLAYFRNRAPLDDSGMPKDRFSAEMPDATLATLKIQPSEPRDSAVYFCASGRPRGTGELFFGEGSRLTVL.

The chain recombines TRBV5-4 with TRBJ2-2; TRBD2 agrees at 13 bases. The trim removed 0 bases at V and 5 bases at J, leaving 1 base unmatched. The CDR3 spans 16 residues. Germline V lookup: CDR1 SGHNT, CDR2 YYREEE (reference sequence). In DNA, the CDR3 is TGTGCCAGCAGCTTGGGGACTAGCGGGAGAACCGGGGAGCTGTTTTTT. This encodes CASSLGTSGRTGELFF. Using reference TRBV5-4 and TRBJ2-2 for the parts outside the CDR3, the full variable domain is ETGVTQSPTHLIKTRGQQVTLRCSSQSGHNTVSWYQQALGQGPQFIFQYYREEENGRGNFPPRFSGLQFPNYSSELNVNALELDDSALYLCASSLGTSGRTGELFFGEGSRLTVL.

The chain recombines TRBV7-2 with TRBJ2-3, with 7 bases matching TRBD1. CDR3 size: 14 residues. Germline V gene lookup returns CDR1 SGHTA and CDR2 FQGNSA. V dropped 1 base and J dropped 7; count of bases not matched to a gene: 5. CDR3: CASSLGNRGYTQYF. For the CDR3, the DNA is TGTGCCAGCAGCTTAGGGAACAGGGGTTATACGCAGTATTTT.

V usage is TRBV4-1 and J usage is TRBJ2-1, with TRBD1 matching over 10 bases. The CDR3 totals 16 residues. V trimming: 2 bases; J trimming: 4 bases; junction bases outside the gene matches: 5. The germline gives CDR1 MGHRA, CDR2 YSYEKL. The DNA of the CDR3 is TGCGCCAGCAGCCAATGGGAGGGACAGGGGTACAATGAGCAGTTCTTC. The encoded protein is CASSQWEGQGYNEQFF.

The chain carries TRBV19 and TRBJ2-5; tentative D call: TRBD1 (6 bases). Germline lookup yields CDR1 LNHDA and CDR2 SQIVND (reference sequence). The CDR3 is 14 amino acids. Deletions cut 0 bases from V and 7 bases from J, with 12 bases between. This CDR3 reads CASSIESGAGTQYF. DNA for the CDR3: TGTGCCAGTAGTATAGAATCAGGGGCCGGGACCCAGTACTTC.

This clone has just a few counts. This sequence joins TRBV19 and TRBJ1-5; 10 bases match TRBD1. The germline V gene encodes CDR1 LNHDA and CDR2 SQIVND (reference sequence). The CDR3 loop spans 14 amino acids. Trimming took 11 bases from V and 1 from J; bases not matched to a gene: 5. CDR3 amino acids: CAGGQGTSNQPQHF. The CDR3 DNA follows: TGTGCCGGGGGACAGGGGACGAGCAATCAGCCCCAGCATTTT.